Listed here are 29 T cell receptor beta chains from one sample, sequenced in a study of cytomegalovirus exposure and HLA in healthy donors. Researchers ran the PCR with 60 Vbeta and 13 Jbeta primers. The method was immunoSEQ multiplex PCR; TCRdb's version includes in-frame clones alone and lacks a portion of them. The table lists around 110,000 clones. The specimen was PBMCs. These receptors all come from a man aged 40-49 years in good health and CMV-seropositive.

The V and J genes are TRBV18 and TRBJ2-5; D is uncertain. Per the germline V gene, CDR1 is KGHSH and CDR2 is LQKENI. The CDR3 runs 12 residues. Trimming removed 3 bases from V and 2 bases from J, with 4 bases in between. For the CDR3, the DNA is TGTGCCAGCTCACCCCTTCAAGAGACCCAGTACTTC. It specifies CASSPLQETQYF.

The chain links TRBV5-1 to TRBJ2-5; D is unclear. The J call may be mistaken, given a closer DNA end match to TRBJ2-7. This CDR3 spans 11 amino acids. Germline CDR1 and CDR2: SGHRS and YFSETQ. DNA of the CDR3: TGCGCCAGCAGGTTTAATAGCGAGCAGTACTTC. This translates into CASRFNSEQYF.

The rearrangement joins TRBV5-1 to TRBJ2-7, with D possibly being TRBD2 (6 bases). V was pared by 3 bases and J by 3 bases, with 16 bases between. CDR3 length: 15 amino acids. Germline CDR1 SGHRS, CDR2 YFSETQ. The CDR3 is CASSSTGLAIYEQYF. In nucleotides, the CDR3 is TGCGCCAGCAGCTCCACGGGACTGGCTATCTACGAGCAGTACTTC.

V gene TRBV4-1 combines with J gene TRBJ2-5; 7 nucleotides agree with TRBD1. The better agreement between TRBJ2-7 and the DNA end casts doubt on the J call. The CDR3 spans 15 residues. Germline V gene sequence: CDR1 MGHRA, CDR2 YSYEKL. In nucleotides, the CDR3 is TGCGCCAGCAGCCAAGATTTAAGCAGGGGGTCCGAGCAGTACTTC. This encodes CASSQDLSRGSEQYF.

The V and J genes are TRBV30 and TRBJ1-1, with unresolved D. There are 11 residues in the CDR3. Germline V CDR1 and CDR2: GTSNPN, SVGIG (reference sequence). Trimming left V 3 bases short and J 7 bases short, with 9 bases between. Here the CDR3 DNA reads TGTGCCTGGAGGACGGGTGTTGAAGCTTTCTTT. Translated, it gives CAWRTGVEAFF.

V and J are TRBV7-2 and TRBJ2-7, with D unclear. The germline V and J ends were trimmed by 5 bases and 2 bases, with 4 bases remaining between them. The length of the CDR3 is 11 residues. Germline CDR1 is SGHTA and CDR2 is FQGNSA. The CDR3, as DNA: TGTGCCAGCAGCCCCGCCTACGAGCAGTACTTC. Protein product: CASSPAYEQYF.

The genes are TRBV6-5 and TRBJ1-5, with a weak D call TRBD1 (5 bases). V gave up 4 bases and J gave up 6 bases, with 16 bases separating them. The CDR3 extends over 15 amino acids. Per the germline V gene, CDR1 is MNHEY and CDR2 is SVGAGI. The chain's CDR3 is CASSSGRGAGQPQHF. CDR3 sequence (DNA): TGTGCCAGCAGTTCGGGGAGGGGCGCCGGTCAGCCCCAGCATTTT.

The chain links TRBV2 to TRBJ2-5, with D hard to call. Per the germline V gene, CDR1 is SNHLY and CDR2 is FYNNEI. V lost 5 bases and J 2 bases, leaving 15 bases between the germline ends. The CDR3 is 15 residues long. The CDR3 sequence is CASSRPIGGQETQYF. In DNA, the CDR3 is TGTGCCAGCAGTCGGCCGATTGGCGGTCAAGAGACCCAGTACTTC.

The rearrangement uses TRBV19 and TRBJ2-7; 7 bases match TRBD2. The CDR3 is 14 residues long. The V gene end was trimmed by 10 bases and the J gene end by 3 bases; junction bases not matched to a gene: 12. Per germline, CDR1 LNHDA and CDR2 SQIVND (reference sequence). CDR3 DNA: TGTGCCACCCGGGGCGGGAGCCCTGGCTACGAGCAGTACTTC. Translating it yields CATRGGSPGYEQYF.

The V gene is TRBV5-6, the J gene TRBJ2-1; D remains unclear. Germline-derived CDR1 and CDR2 are SGHDT and YYEEEE. The CDR3 spans 13 residues. V lost 2 bases and J 15 bases, leaving 18 bases between the germline ends. CDR3: CASSLVELVVPFF. The DNA of the CDR3 is TGTGCCAGCAGCTTAGTTGAGCTAGTGGTGCCGTTCTTC. Combining the CDR3 with reference TRBV5-6 and TRBJ2-1 gives the whole variable domain DAGVTQSPTHLIKTRGQQVTLRCSPKSGHDTVSWYQQALGQGPQFIFQYYEEEERQRGNFPDRFSGHQFPNYSSELNVNALLLGDSALYLCASSLVELVVPFFGPGTRLTVL.

The chain is built from TRBV5-1 and TRBJ1-4, with TRBD1 matching over 9 bases. The CDR3 extends over 16 amino acids. Germline lookup yields CDR1 SGHRS and CDR2 YFSETQ. V gave up 4 bases and J gave up 5 bases; unmatched junction bases: 9. The CDR3 region is CASSRPGTGSNEKLFF. The CDR3 DNA sequence: TGCGCCAGCAGCCGTCCCGGGACAGGGAGCAATGAAAAACTGTTTTTT.

CDR3 in amino acids: CASSYGTSGRATYNEQFF. The CDR3, as DNA: TGTGCCAGCAGTTACGGGACTAGCGGGAGGGCCACCTACAATGAGCAGTTCTTC. The genes are TRBV27 and TRBJ2-1; TRBD2 matches at 16 bases. The CDR3 runs 18 residues. Germline lookup yields CDR1 MNHEY and CDR2 SMNVEV (reference sequence). The ends lost 4 bases at V and 2 bases at J; junction bases unmatched: 5.

The chain employs TRBV28 and TRBJ1-2; D ambiguous. The V gene lost 1 base and the J gene lost 8 bases, with 5 bases spanning the gap. The CDR3 spans 11 residues. CDR1 is MDHEN, CDR2 SYDVKM, per germline. CDR3 bases: TGTGCCAGCAGTTTATCAGAAGGCTACACCTTC. It yields the protein CASSLSEGYTF.

The rearrangement joins TRBV13 to TRBJ2-7, with 9 bases fitting TRBD2. The CDR3 spans 14 residues. Germline V gene sequence: CDR1 PRHDT, CDR2 FYEKMQ (reference sequence). V dropped 5 bases and J dropped 6; count of bases not matched to a gene: 8. CDR3 in DNA: TGTGCCAGCAGCCCGGTAGCGGGAGACGTCGAGCAGTACTTC. Translation gives CASSPVAGDVEQYF.

The chain links TRBV4-3 to TRBJ2-3; TRBD2 matches at 8 bases. V was clipped by 0 bases and J by 6 bases; unmatched bases: 11. CDR3 length: 17 residues. Germline CDR1 LGHNA, CDR2 YSLEER. The CDR3 DNA sequence: TGCGCCAGCAGCCAAGAGGCAGCGGGAGCCCCGGGGGATACGCAGTATTTT. This sequence encodes CASSQEAAGAPGDTQYF.

V and J are TRBV7-6 and TRBJ2-7; TRBD1 aligns across 8 bases. This CDR3 is built from 16 residues. The V gene's germline CDR1 is SGHVS and CDR2 FNYEAQ. With V trimmed by 4 bases and J by 2 bases, 10 bases remained unmatched. The CDR3 reads CASSSRSDRAAYEQYF. DNA for the CDR3: TGTGCCAGCAGCTCAAGATCGGACAGGGCAGCCTACGAGCAGTACTTC.

The rearrangement links TRBV10-3 to TRBJ2-7, with D maybe TRBD2 (6 bases). Looked up from germline, CDR1 is ENHRY and CDR2 is SYGVKD. The CDR3 extends over 13 amino acids. The ends were cut back, 4 bases at V and 2 bases at J, with 9 bases in the middle. In DNA, the CDR3 is TGTGCCATCAGTGGGGGGGTCGCCTACGAGCAGTACTTC. As protein: CAISGGVAYEQYF.

V is TRBV29-1 and J is TRBJ2-7; 8 bases match TRBD1. The CDR3 length is 13 residues. Germline V lookup: CDR1 SQVTM, CDR2 ANQGSEA. The trim removed 7 bases at V and 5 bases at J, leaving 10 bases unmatched. The CDR3 spells CSGSTGARNEQYF. The CDR3 DNA reads TGCAGCGGGTCGACAGGGGCTCGGAACGAGCAGTACTTC.

CDR3 protein: CASSFSHLPRDRGQRTGELFF. The CDR3 nucleotides read TGTGCCAGCAGTTTCTCCCACCTCCCTCGCGACAGGGGGCAGCGAACCGGGGAGCTGTTTTTT. V and J are TRBV28 and TRBJ2-2; TRBD1 matches at 10 bases. Germline V CDR1 and CDR2: MDHEN, SYDVKM. V lost 3 bases, J lost 5 bases, and 21 bases stayed unmatched. This CDR3 is built from 21 residues.

This chain uses TRBV29-1 with TRBJ2-3; D is unresolved. Trimming stripped 3 bases from V and 4 bases from J, with 8 bases between. The length of the CDR3 is 12 residues. Germline V CDR1 and CDR2: SQVTM, ANQGSEA. This CDR3 reads CSVDFSSDTQYF. The CDR3, as DNA: TGCAGCGTTGATTTTTCCTCAGATACGCAGTATTTT.

The genes are TRBV6-1 and TRBJ2-1; a possible D gene is TRBD2 (7 bases). CDR1 is MNHNS, CDR2 SASEGT, per germline. Trimming took 6 bases from V and 7 from J, leaving 19 bases between them. The length of the CDR3 is 15 residues. In DNA form, the CDR3 reads TGTGCCAGCAGCCGAGAGGGGGGGCCGTGGAATGAGCAGTTCTTC. This encodes CASSREGGPWNEQFF.

The chain couples TRBV28 to TRBJ1-2, with TRBD1 identical over 7 bases. Germline CDR1 is MDHEN and CDR2 is SYDVKM. Unmatched junction bases numbered 7, after V lost 7 bases and J lost 8 bases. The CDR3 runs 12 residues. In nucleotides, the CDR3 is TGTGCCAGCACCCAGGGGGTATGGGGCTACACCTTC. Protein product: CASTQGVWGYTF.

The rearrangement uses TRBV15 and TRBJ2-1; the D is unclear. CDR1 LNHNV and CDR2 YYDKDF come from the germline V gene (reference sequence). The V end was cut by 0 bases, the J end by 6 bases, with 12 bases between. This CDR3 is built from 15 residues. DNA of the CDR3: TGTGCCACCAGCAGAGAAGGAACCTTAGCCAATGAGCAGTTCTTC. Translated: CATSREGTLANEQFF.

The chain uses TRBV9 and TRBJ1-1; 7 bases map to TRBD1. V was clipped by 0 bases and J by 4 bases; unmatched bases: 9. This CDR3 is built from 16 residues. Germline V gene sequence: CDR1 SGDLS, CDR2 YYNGEE. CDR3 amino acids: CASSVGNEGAGTEAFF. In DNA form, the CDR3 reads TGTGCCAGCAGCGTAGGCAACGAGGGGGCGGGCACTGAAGCTTTCTTT.

The chain carries TRBV19 and TRBJ2-7; 9 bases fit TRBD1. The CDR3 is 14 residues long. With 5 bases clipped from V and 6 bases from J, the junction kept 8 bases outside the gene matches. Germline V lookup: CDR1 LNHDA, CDR2 SQIVND (reference sequence). This chain's CDR3 is CASSPGQGISEQYF. DNA of the CDR3: TGTGCCAGTAGTCCGGGACAGGGTATTTCCGAGCAGTACTTC.

V gene TRBV7-2 combines with J gene TRBJ1-5; 8 nucleotides agree with TRBD1. There are 15 residues in the CDR3. Germline V gives CDR1 SGHTA, CDR2 FQGNSA. V lost 5 bases to trimming and J lost 7 bases; unmatched junction nucleotides: 10. CDR3 in DNA: TGTGCCAGCAGCACCCCGGACAGGGCGGGCCAGCCCCAGCATTTT. Translation gives CASSTPDRAGQPQHF. The full variable domain, with the rest looked up from reference TRBV7-2 and TRBJ1-5, is GAGVSQSPSNKVTEKGKDVELRCDPISGHTALYWYRQSLGQGLEFLIYFQGNSAPDKSGLPSDRFSAERTGGSVSTLTIQRTQQEDSAVYLCASSTPDRAGQPQHFGDGTRLSIL.

The J gene is TRBJ2-2, the V gene TRBV7-8; 9 nucleotides agree with TRBD2. The V and J ends lost 8 bases and 5 bases, in that order; junction bases with no gene match: 12. The CDR3 is 16 residues long. Germline V gives CDR1 SGHVS, CDR2 FQNEAQ. The CDR3: CASQWFSGSRTGELFF. The DNA for the CDR3 is TGTGCCAGCCAGTGGTTTAGCGGGAGTAGGACCGGGGAGCTGTTTTTT.

V is TRBV18 and J is TRBJ2-1; 9 positions match TRBD1. The germline V gene has CDR1 KGHSH and CDR2 LQKENI. This CDR3 region has 14 residues. V shed 4 bases, J shed 15 bases, and the junction held 13 bases outside the gene matches. The CDR3 coding sequence is TGTGCCAGCTCACAACTTATGGGACAGGGTACATCGTTCTTC. Its translation is CASSQLMGQGTSFF.

The V and J genes are TRBV10-1 and TRBJ2-1, with 12 positions matching TRBD2. Germline V gene sequence: CDR1 WNHNN, CDR2 SYGVQD (reference sequence). V lost 6 bases and J lost 12; bases outside the gene matches: 6. The CDR3 spans 13 residues. The CDR3 reads CASRGLAGSAQFF. CDR3 DNA sequence: TGCGCCAGCAGAGGACTAGCGGGATCGGCGCAGTTCTTC.